This T cell receptor beta chain was identified during a study of shared clonotypes between healthy human individuals. About the study: Each donor's CD4 naive and CD4 memory cells filled three plates apiece, CD8 naive two, and CD8 memory one.

The CDR3 consists of 15 residues. J gave up 7 bases and V 0 bases, and 5 bases lay outside the gene matches. From germline, CDR1 is SEHNR and CDR2 FQNEAQ (reference sequence). As processed by the authors: ImmunoSEQ only sent back junction sequences with no quality scores, so filtering was done differently. Assay: immunoSEQ multiplex PCR; the TCRdb copy retains only in-frame clones and omits some. V, J and clone size reflect that table, while D and trimming were determined from the DNA. This table holds around 2.3 million clones, almost 96% found once. Study outcomes and limitations: Memory subsets had estimated richness that was generally smaller than that of naive subsets.

With regard to this clone: What it recognizes is unknown.

The clonotype was recovered from a man aged 18 to 29 in good health. Input material: naive CD4+ T cells sorted from blood. Subset here: CD45RA+ positively selected. The chain links TRBV7-9 to TRBJ2-7; TRBD2 matches at 11 bases. CDR3 amino acids: CASSLAGTSGSEQYF. The CDR3 region has the DNA TGTGCCAGCAGCTTAGCCGGGACTAGCGGTTCGGAGCAGTACTTC.